This T cell receptor (beta chain) was sequenced during a study of CXCR3-negative and CXCR3-positive naive CD8 T cells. Germline CDR1 MDHEN, CDR2 SYDVKM. This CDR3 is 17 amino acids long. UMI labels and 5' RACE were used to prepare the TRB cDNA libraries. Using the 5' RACE reads, TCRdb records one entry per CDR3 protein without DNA. The sample table sets out fewer than 90,000 distinct CDR3 sequences. General study findings and limits: Naive CXCR3-negative cells resembled naive CXCR3-positive cells in TRBV-TRBJ usage; memory cells differed. CXCR3-positive naive cells had more hydrophobic TRB CDR3s than CXCR3-negative naive cells. Partial loss of CXCR3 expression followed cryopreservation; most assays used fresh PBMCs. Comparison of naive subsets found surface CD5 to be comparable, and TCR strength was inferred on the basis of TRB CDR3 properties.

Points on this clonotype: Its antigen is currently unknown.

The specimen sequenced was naive CXCR3+ CD8+ T cells from blood. The subset denotes: CD45RO-CCR7+CD27+CD95- naive CD8+ T cells expressing CXCR3 (TNR3+). The clonotype comes from a human donor in good health. Some clones in this sample may be carry-over from other donors' samples. The gene calls are TRBV28 and TRBJ1-1; TCRdb's assignment of TRBD1 cannot be checked, as there is no DNA. This chain's CDR3 is CASSLSTTGGTSGEAFF.